The 32 T cell receptor beta chains below all came from one sample that was sequenced in a study of blood T cell repertoires in COVID-19. Profiled with immunoSEQ multiplex PCR; TCRdb holds only in-frame clones, not every one. The sample has approximately 270,000 clones; about nine tenths are singletons. Material: peripheral blood. Every receptor here comes from a man between 50 and 59 years old with acute or convalescent COVID-19.

The rearrangement links TRBV5-1 to TRBJ2-3, with a weak D call TRBD2 (6 bases). Germline V lookup: CDR1 SGHRS, CDR2 YFSETQ. The CDR3 loop spans 15 amino acids. Trimming removed 7 bases at V and 3 bases at J, with 18 bases between. The CDR3 DNA sequence: TGCGCCAGCGCATTGGTGGGGGGTACGACAGATACGCAGTATTTT. This gives the protein CASALVGGTTDTQYF. Looking up the rest from reference TRBV5-1 and TRBJ2-3 gives the full variable domain: KAGVTQTPRYLIKTRGQQVTLSCSPISGHRSVSWYQQTPGQGLQFLFEYFSETQRNKGNFPGRFSGRQFSNSRSEMNVSTLELGDSALYLCASALVGGTTDTQYFGPGTRLTVL.

For the CDR3, the DNA is TGTGCCAGCAGCAAAACAAGCAATGAGCAGTTCTTC. It encodes CASSKTSNEQFF. The genes are TRBV4-2 and TRBJ2-1; D ambiguous. The germline V gene encodes CDR1 LGHNA and CDR2 YNFKEQ. V shed 5 bases and J shed 6 bases, with 8 bases lying between them. This CDR3 region has 12 residues.

The V and J genes are TRBV27 and TRBJ1-2, with D possibly being TRBD1 (5 bases). The CDR3 is 15 amino acids. Trimming stripped 5 bases from V and 2 bases from J, with 15 bases between. From germline, CDR1 is MNHEY and CDR2 SMNVEV (reference sequence). This chain's CDR3 is CASSPWPGQNYGYTF. The CDR3 DNA sequence: TGTGCCAGCAGTCCCTGGCCCGGACAAAACTATGGCTACACCTTC.

V gene TRBV27 combines with J gene TRBJ1-1, with 8 bases identical to TRBD1. The CDR3 has 17 amino acids. The trim removed 2 bases at V and 6 bases at J, leaving 14 bases unmatched. The germline gives CDR1 MNHEY, CDR2 SMNVEV (reference sequence). The DNA for the CDR3 is TGTGCCAGCAGTTTAGCCCCTTTGACAGGGGTGGTCGCTGAAGCTTTCTTT. Its protein is CASSLAPLTGVVAEAFF.

The chain combines TRBV9 with TRBJ2-1, with a possible D match to TRBD1 (6 bases). Germline V CDR1 and CDR2: SGDLS, YYNGEE. Trimming removed 0 bases from V and 2 bases from J, with 9 bases in between. The CDR3 consists of 15 residues. The CDR3: CASSVVGTPYNEQFF. Written as DNA, the CDR3 is TGTGCCAGCAGCGTAGTGGGGACACCCTACAATGAGCAGTTCTTC.

V is TRBV6-5 and J is TRBJ1-5; a possible D gene is TRBD1 (6 bases). This CDR3 is built from 15 residues. The germline V gene encodes CDR1 MNHEY and CDR2 SVGAGI. V was shortened by 6 bases and J by 0 bases, with 12 bases between the two germline ends. The CDR3 sequence: CASRLQGSSNQPQHF. The CDR3 DNA reads TGTGCCAGCAGATTACAGGGTTCTAGCAATCAGCCCCAGCATTTT.

This clone was picked up one time. The same CDR3 arises from other DNA sequences in this sample as well. The gene calls are TRBV9 and TRBJ2-2; TRBD1 is a possible D gene (6 bases). The CDR3 totals 14 residues. Germline V gene lookup returns CDR1 SGDLS and CDR2 YYNGEE. Between the trimmed V and J ends, which lost 2 bases and 2 bases, there was a span of 7 bases. CDR3 bases: TGTGCCAGCAGCGTGGACAGTAACACCGGGGAGCTGTTTTTT. Protein: CASSVDSNTGELFF.

The chain joins TRBV30 to TRBJ2-5; TRBD1 agrees at 9 bases. J was trimmed by 5 bases and V by 2 bases; bases with no gene match: 9. CDR3 length: 15 residues. CDR1 GTSNPN and CDR2 SVGIG come from the germline V gene (reference sequence). CDR3 protein: CAWSYRTGVGETQYF. For the CDR3, the DNA is TGTGCCTGGAGTTACAGGACAGGGGTAGGGGAGACCCAGTACTTC. Using reference TRBV30 and TRBJ2-5 for the parts outside the CDR3, the full variable domain is SQTIHQWPATLVQPVGSPLSLECTVEGTSNPNLYWYRQAAGRGLQLLFYSVGIGQISSEVPQNLSASRPQDRQFILSSKKLLLSDSGFYLCAWSYRTGVGETQYFGPGTRLLVL.

As concerns this clone: Other DNA sequences within the sample encode an identical CDR3. The chain couples TRBV5-1 to TRBJ1-2, with D possibly TRBD1 on 5 matching bases. V was clipped by 4 bases and J by 4 bases, with 8 bases between them. This CDR3 contains 12 residues. Germline CDR1 and CDR2: SGHRS and YFSETQ. CDR3: CASSQDSYGYTF. CDR3 sequence (DNA): TGCGCCAGCAGCCAAGACAGCTATGGCTACACCTTC.

The genes are TRBV19 and TRBJ1-2; D gene uncertain. This CDR3 is 11 amino acids long. Germline V lookup: CDR1 LNHDA, CDR2 SQIVND (reference sequence). The V and J ends lost 0 bases and 10 bases respectively, with 6 bases between them. CDR3 region: CASSIEGLYTF. For the CDR3, the DNA is TGTGCCAGTAGTATAGAAGGACTCTACACCTTC.

This sequence joins TRBV19 and TRBJ2-1; D call uncertain. The CDR3 extends over 15 amino acids. The V end was cut by 1 base, the J end by 0 bases, with 7 bases between. In germline, CDR1 is LNHDA, CDR2 SQIVND (reference sequence). In nucleotides, the CDR3 is TGTGCCAGTAGTATAGCGAGTAGCTCCTACAATGAGCAGTTCTTC. This codes for CASSIASSSYNEQFF.

The chain carries TRBV6-4 and TRBJ1-6; 11 bases map to TRBD1. The CDR3 runs to 15 residues. The germline gives CDR1 MRHNA, CDR2 SNTAGT. The V and J ends lost 1 base and 9 bases, in that order; junction bases with no gene match: 2. The CDR3 DNA reads as TGTGCCAGCAGTGACTTCGGACAGGGGGCTTCACCCCTCCACTTT. This sequence encodes CASSDFGQGASPLHF.

This clone was seen just once. This sequence joins TRBV5-6 and TRBJ1-2; possibly TRBD1 for D (6 bases). Trimming shortened V by 5 bases and J by 4 bases, and 21 bases separated the two germline ends. CDR1 and CDR2 from the germline V gene are SGHDT and YYEEEE. The CDR3 contains 16 residues. CDR3 residues: CASSRTDTVGFYGYTF. The DNA of the CDR3 is TGTGCCAGCAGTCGGACAGACACGGTGGGATTCTATGGCTACACCTTC.

This chain joins TRBV5-8 and TRBJ2-2; the D gene is possibly TRBD1 (6 bases). The germline gives CDR1 SGHTS, CDR2 YDEGEE. Trimming stripped 3 bases from V and 4 bases from J, with 13 bases between. CDR3 length: 15 residues. This CDR3 reads CASSSRTDSTGELFF. In DNA, the CDR3 is TGTGCCAGCAGCTCAAGGACAGATTCCACCGGGGAGCTGTTTTTT.

V gene TRBV30 combines with J gene TRBJ1-1; D unclear. V was cut by 1 base and J by 4 bases, with 16 bases left in between. This CDR3 is built from 15 residues. Germline lookup yields CDR1 GTSNPN and CDR2 SVGIG (reference sequence). This CDR3 reads CAWSGLPGSGTEAFF. CDR3 nucleotide sequence: TGTGCCTGGAGTGGACTCCCCGGGTCGGGCACTGAAGCTTTCTTT.

The gene calls are TRBV6-6 and TRBJ1-1; D remains unclear. Per the germline V gene, CDR1 is MNHNY and CDR2 is SVGAGI (reference sequence). The CDR3 length is 12 residues. The V end lost 0 bases, the J end lost 7 bases, and 6 bases lay between the germline ends. CDR3 residues: CASSYSGGEAFF. The CDR3 DNA reads TGTGCCAGCAGTTACTCCGGAGGTGAAGCTTTCTTT.

The rearrangement links TRBV5-1 to TRBJ2-1, with 10 bases that match TRBD2. Germline V lookup: CDR1 SGHRS, CDR2 YFSETQ. The V segment lost 7 bases and the J segment 6 bases; nucleotides outside the gene matches: 13. CDR3 length equals 16 residues. The CDR3 DNA sequence: TGCGCCAGCCACGACTCAGCGGGGGGGCTAGCCAATGAGCAGTTCTTC. It yields the protein CASHDSAGGLANEQFF. The whole variable domain, filled in from reference TRBV5-1 and TRBJ2-1, reads KAGVTQTPRYLIKTRGQQVTLSCSPISGHRSVSWYQQTPGQGLQFLFEYFSETQRNKGNFPGRFSGRQFSNSRSEMNVSTLELGDSALYLCASHDSAGGLANEQFFGPGTRLTVL.

The V call is TRBV5-5, the J call TRBJ2-5; 8 bases match TRBD1. This CDR3 has 17 amino acids. Unmatched junction bases numbered 9, after V lost 0 bases and J lost 2 bases. CDR1 is SGHKS and CDR2 is YYEKEE in the germline V gene (reference sequence). In DNA, the CDR3 is TGTGCCAGCAGCTTGGGTGCCCAGGGGGCCGTTCAAGAGACCCAGTACTTC. It specifies CASSLGAQGAVQETQYF.

This rearrangement joins TRBV5-1 to TRBJ2-5; 11 nucleotides match TRBD2. With V trimmed by 6 bases and J by 5 bases, 9 bases remained unmatched. Germline assignment: CDR1 SGHRS and CDR2 YFSETQ. The CDR3 totals 15 residues. The CDR3 sequence: CASTDPSGGFETQYF. The CDR3 DNA follows: TGCGCCAGCACCGATCCTAGCGGGGGGTTCGAGACCCAGTACTTC.

The V and J genes are TRBV3-1 (or the pseudogene TRBV3-2) and TRBJ2-7; possible D gene TRBD2, 6 bases. Germline V gene data show CDR1 as LGHDT and CDR2 as YNNKEL (reference sequence). CDR3 length: 17 amino acids. Trimming removed 4 bases from V and 2 bases from J, with 21 bases in between. The CDR3 nucleotides are TGTGCCAGCAGCCCTCCTTGGGGGGACGGACGAGCCTACGAGCAGTACTTC. Translated, it gives CASSPPWGDGRAYEQYF.

This chain links TRBV7-6 with TRBJ1-3; D unresolved. CDR3 length: 15 residues. V lost 5 bases, J lost 0 bases, and 11 bases lay in between. Germline CDR1 SGHVS, CDR2 FNYEAQ. In nucleotides, the CDR3 is TGTGCCAGCAGCCCCTTTAGTGTCTCTGGAAACACCATATATTTT. It codes for CASSPFSVSGNTIYF. The complete variable domain, with remaining parts taken from reference TRBV7-6 and TRBJ1-3, reads GAGVSQSPRYKVTKRGQDVALRCDPISGHVSLYWYRQALGQGPEFLTYFNYEAQQDKSGLPNDRFSAERPEGSISTLTIQRTEQRDSAMYRCASSPFSVSGNTIYFGEGSWLTVV.

The chain uses TRBV19 and TRBJ1-4, with a weak D call TRBD1 (6 bases). Trimming left V 3 bases short and J 3 bases short, with 8 bases between. The CDR3 has 14 amino acids. Germline V CDR1 and CDR2: LNHDA, SQIVND (reference sequence). CDR3 sequence reads: CASSMGQPNEKLFF. The CDR3 DNA sequence: TGTGCCAGTAGTATGGGACAACCTAATGAAAAACTGTTTTTT.

This clone was recorded once. The V call is TRBV14, the J call TRBJ1-6, with unresolved D. The length of the CDR3 is 15 residues. From germline, CDR1 is SGHDN and CDR2 FVKESK. V gave up 3 bases and J gave up 5 bases, with 11 bases separating them. CDR3 DNA sequence: TGTGCCAGCAGCCACCGTTCAGAGGATAATTCACCCCTCCACTTT. Translating it yields CASSHRSEDNSPLHF.

The chain combines TRBV5-1 with TRBJ2-2; D call uncertain. CDR3 length: 14 residues. The germline V and J ends were trimmed by 4 bases and 8 bases, with 15 bases remaining between them. Germline V CDR1 and CDR2: SGHRS, YFSETQ. As DNA, the CDR3 is TGCGCCAGCAGCCCACCCGAGAGGCTTGGGGAGCTGTTTTTT. This gives the protein CASSPPERLGELFF.

The rearrangement uses TRBV29-1 and TRBJ2-3; 15 bases map to TRBD2. The germline gives CDR1 SQVTM, CDR2 ANQGSEA. The CDR3 is made up of 15 amino acids. The trim removed 7 bases at V and 3 bases at J, leaving 5 bases unmatched. CDR3 in amino acids: CSASGTSGGTDTQYF. CDR3 DNA: TGCAGCGCCTCCGGGACTAGCGGGGGGACAGATACGCAGTATTTT.

The chain links TRBV2 to TRBJ1-1, with D unresolved. The germline V and J ends were trimmed by 9 bases and 7 bases, with 12 bases remaining between them. Germline lookup yields CDR1 SNHLY and CDR2 FYNNEI. The CDR3 runs to 11 residues. CDR3 coding DNA: TGTGCCAGGTCCCCGGGTAATGAAGCTTTCTTT. Protein product: CARSPGNEAFF.

The CDR3 DNA is TGTGCCAGCGGGAGGGGTTATAATTCACCCCTCCACTTT. It codes for CASGRGYNSPLHF. This chain uses TRBV27 with TRBJ1-6, with D tentatively TRBD1 (5 bases). V lost 8 bases, J lost 4 bases, and 9 bases lay in between. From germline, CDR1 is MNHEY and CDR2 SMNVEV (reference sequence). The CDR3 sequence is 13 residues long.

The chain uses TRBV18 and TRBJ2-3, with D possibly being TRBD1 (5 bases). The germline V gene has CDR1 KGHSH and CDR2 LQKENI. V lost 4 bases and J lost 6, with 14 bases in between. CDR3 length: 14 amino acids. The CDR3 DNA sequence: TGTGCCAGCTCACAGGAACGACAGTTGGATACGCAGTATTTT. Its translation: CASSQERQLDTQYF. Looking up the rest from reference TRBV18 and TRBJ2-3 gives the full variable domain: NAGVMQNPRHLVRRRGQEARLRCSPMKGHSHVYWYRQLPEEGLKFMVYLQKENIIDESGMPKERFSAEFPKEGPSILRIQQVVRGDSAAYFCASSQERQLDTQYFGPGTRLTVL.

This clone occurred once. The chain combines TRBV7-3 with TRBJ2-1; possible D gene TRBD2, 5 bases. The CDR3 is 13 residues long. Trimming removed 3 bases at V and 9 bases at J, with 12 bases between. Germline loops: CDR1 SGHTA, CDR2 FQGTGA. CDR3 in amino acids: CASSFSGFGEQFF. CDR3 bases: TGTGCCAGCAGCTTCTCGGGGTTCGGTGAGCAGTTCTTC.

Written as DNA, the CDR3 is TGTGCCAGCAGCTTACCCCCTTCCGACGAGCAGTACTTC. It specifies CASSLPPSDEQYF. The chain recombines TRBV7-9 with TRBJ2-7; the D is unclear. The CDR3 consists of 13 residues. Germline CDR1 reads SEHNR; CDR2 reads FQNEAQ (reference sequence). Trimming pared 2 bases from V and 5 bases from J, leaving 10 bases between.

The rearrangement joins TRBV5-4 to TRBJ2-3, with D possibly being TRBD2 (7 bases). With 9 bases removed from V and 2 bases from J, the gap between germline ends came to 13 bases. This CDR3 is built from 13 residues. Germline values: CDR1 SGHNT, CDR2 YYREEE (reference sequence). CDR3 protein: CAISGGLTDTQYF. CDR3 nucleotide sequence: TGTGCCATTTCCGGGGGGCTCACAGATACGCAGTATTTT. The variable domain in full, completed from reference TRBV5-4 and TRBJ2-3, reads ETGVTQSPTHLIKTRGQQVTLRCSSQSGHNTVSWYQQALGQGPQFIFQYYREEENGRGNFPPRFSGLQFPNYSSELNVNALELDDSALYLCAISGGLTDTQYFGPGTRLTVL.

The rearrangement uses TRBV7-2 and TRBJ2-1; 7 nucleotides match TRBD1. V lost 5 bases, J lost 10 bases, and 11 bases stayed unmatched. The CDR3 is 14 amino acids. Looked up from germline, CDR1 is SGHTA and CDR2 is FQGNSA. CDR3 sequence: CASSGAYRGGEQFF. CDR3 DNA sequence: TGTGCCAGCAGCGGAGCTTACAGGGGTGGAGAGCAGTTCTTC.